This record concerns one TCR beta chain sequence. The entry originates in a study of blood T cell repertoires in COVID-19. The overall study: PBMCs, B-cell-depleted T cells, or T cells provided the cDNA or gDNA that made up the material.

The assay was immunoSEQ multiplex PCR, and TCRdb's table has in-frame clones only and misses some. The sample lists roughly 250,000 clones; around 87% were seen once. Between the trimmed V and J ends, which lost 8 bases and 3 bases, there was a span of 11 bases. The length of the CDR3 is 12 residues. Germline-derived CDR1 and CDR2 are MNHEY and SVGAGI. Recruits, aged about 18 to 89 years, lived in around 24 US areas. Participants' own reports of clinical history determined their cohort assignment. Cohort 3 recovery required two negative PCRs, clearance, or symptom resolution. The sequenced sample was PBMCs or T cells enriched from blood (not recorded which). The gene calls are TRBV6-5 and TRBJ2-7; D perhaps matches TRBD2 (6 bases). This sequence originates from a woman between 45 and 60 years old who had recovered from COVID-19. The CDR3, as DNA: TGTGCCAGCGGCGGGGTTCGCTACGAGCAGTACTTC. This encodes CASGGVRYEQYF.